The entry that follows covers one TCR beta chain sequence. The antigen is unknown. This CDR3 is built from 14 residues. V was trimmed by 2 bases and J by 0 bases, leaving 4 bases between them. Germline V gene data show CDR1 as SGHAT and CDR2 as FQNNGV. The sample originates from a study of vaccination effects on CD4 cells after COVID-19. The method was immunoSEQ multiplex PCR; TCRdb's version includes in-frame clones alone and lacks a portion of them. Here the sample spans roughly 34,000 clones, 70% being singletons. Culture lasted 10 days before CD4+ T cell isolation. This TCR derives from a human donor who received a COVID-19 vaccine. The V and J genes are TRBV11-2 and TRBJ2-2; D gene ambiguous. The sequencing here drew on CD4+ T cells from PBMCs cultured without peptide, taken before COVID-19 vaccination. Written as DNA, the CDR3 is TGTGCCAGCAGCTTAATCGCGAACACCGGGGAGCTGTTTTTT. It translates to CASSLIANTGELFF.